Listed below are T cell receptor beta chains from one sample, sequenced in a study of CD8 T cells in Susac syndrome. TCRdb re-called the immunoSEQ multiplex PCR reads with MiXCR, one entry per CDR3 protein. Of 120,000 or so distinct CDR3 sequences in the sample, 90% to 95% were seen once. The sequenced sample was CD4+ T cells from PBMCs. Receptors were obtained from a human donor in good health. CDR3s include the opening cysteine and the closing phenylalanine or tryptophan. D genes are given only for firm matches. Clone sizes are given selectively: once, few, many, or a class where the clone is expanded.

abundance | j_gene | d_gene | v_gene | CDR3aa | CDR3nt
NA | TRBJ2-5 | TRBD2 | TRBV3-1 | CASSHGGGYRETQHF | TGTGCCAGCAGTCACGGGGGGGGGTATCGAGAGACCCAGCACTTC
NA | TRBJ2-4 | NA | TRBV12-3/TRBV12-4 | CASSLEGQLAKNIQYF | TGTGCCAGCAGTTTAGAAGGACAGTTAGCCAAAAACATTCAGTACTTC
NA | TRBJ2-3 | TRBD2 | TRBV29-1 | CSVRYTSGASTDTQYF | TGCAGCGTTCGATACACTAGCGGGGCCAGCACAGATACGCAGTATTTT
NA | TRBJ1-2 | NA | TRBV7-9 | CASSLSRSYGYTF | TGTGCCAGCAGCTTAAGCAGGTCTTATGGCTACACCTTC
NA | TRBJ2-4 | NA | TRBV20-1 | CSANGQKNIQYF | TGCAGTGCTAATGGACAGAAAAACATTCAGTACTTC
NA | TRBJ2-5 | TRBD2 | TRBV20-1 | CSAPRTSGIKTQYF | TGCAGTGCCCCCCGGACTAGCGGGATAAAGACCCAGTACTTC
NA | TRBJ2-7 | NA | TRBV3-1 | CASSHLRASEQYF | TGTGCCAGCAGCCACCTCAGGGCGAGTGAGCAGTACTTC
NA | TRBJ2-7 | TRBD1 | TRBV20-1 | CSARGTGGTYEQYF | TGCAGTGCTAGAGGAACAGGGGGAACCTACGAGCAGTACTTC
once | TRBJ2-3 | NA | TRBV6-5 | CASRVESTDTQYF | TGTGCCAGCAGGGTGGAAAGCACAGATACGCAGTATTTT
NA | TRBJ2-7 | NA | TRBV19 | CASSIQGSYEQYF | TGTGCCAGTAGTATTCAGGGATCATACGAGCAGTACTTC
NA | TRBJ2-1 | TRBD1 | TRBV5-1 | CASIGAGEDRGGYNEQFF | TGCGCCAGCATAGGTGCCGGGGAGGACAGGGGAGGCTACAATGAGCAGTTCTTC
NA | TRBJ2-4 | NA | TRBV2 | CASSFPGAKNIQYF | TGTGCCAGCAGTTTTCCTGGGGCCAAAAACATTCAGTACTTC
NA | TRBJ1-2 | NA | TRBV6-1 | CASSEQGLDGYTF | TGTGCCAGCAGTGAACAGGGGTTGGATGGCTACACCTTC
NA | TRBJ2-2 | NA | TRBV29-1 | CSVAPNLIGELFF | TGCAGCGTTGCTCCTAACCTAATCGGGGAGCTGTTTTTT
once | TRBJ2-4 | NA | TRBV5-1 | CASSLAGRSGQYF | TGCGCCAGCAGCTTGGCAGGGCGTAGCGGTCAGTACTTC
NA | TRBJ2-7 | NA | TRBV5-1 | CASSPGATQGIHEQYF | TGCGCCAGCAGCCCGGGAGCTACGCAGGGGATCCACGAGCAGTACTTC
NA | TRBJ1-5 | TRBD1 | TRBV12-3/TRBV12-4 | CASSLGGAGGQPQHF | TGTGCCAGCAGTTTAGGGGGGGCAGGGGGTCAGCCCCAGCATTTT
NA | TRBJ1-2 | TRBD1 | TRBV5-1 | CASSLVGQGYTF | TGCGCCAGCAGCTTGGTGGGACAGGGCTACACCTTC
NA | TRBJ2-1 | NA | TRBV18 | CASSPGNNEQFF | TGTGCCAGCTCACCAGGCAACAATGAGCAGTTCTTC
NA | TRBJ1-2 | NA | TRBV29-1 | CSVFGSLGYTF | TGCAGCGTTTTCGGCAGCTTGGGCTACACCTTC
NA | TRBJ2-5 | NA | TRBV3-1 | CASSQGRMETQYF | TGTGCCAGCAGCCAAGGTCGAATGGAGACCCAGTACTTC
NA | TRBJ2-5 | TRBD1 | TRBV24-1 | CATSDNRQGTETQYF | TGTGCCACCAGTGACAACCGACAGGGGACGGAGACCCAGTACTTC
NA | TRBJ2-1 | NA | TRBV29-1 | CSVEDGRISYNEQFF | TGCAGCGTTGAAGATGGGAGAATCTCCTACAATGAGCAGTTCTTC
NA | TRBJ2-7 | NA | TRBV27 | CASSPGQGRYEQYF | TGTGCCAGCAGTCCCGGGCAAGGTCGCTACGAGCAGTACTTC
NA | TRBJ2-7 | TRBD2 | TRBV5-4 | CASSYSGRYEQYF | TGTGCCAGCAGCTATAGCGGGAGGTACGAGCAGTACTTC
once | TRBJ2-5 | TRBD1 | TRBV27 | CASSRWTGQETQYF | TGTGCCAGCAGTCGCTGGACAGGTCAAGAGACCCAGTACTTC
once | TRBJ2-1 | NA | TRBV2 | CASSSSLEEFF | TGTGCCAGCAGCTCGAGCCTAGAGGAGTTCTTC
NA | TRBJ2-7 | NA | TRBV29-1 | CSVPVGSKSYEQYF | TGCAGCGTCCCCGTCGGATCGAAAAGTTACGAGCAGTACTTC
NA | TRBJ2-2 | NA | TRBV28 | CASSFLQGGTGELFF | TGTGCCAGCAGTTTTTTGCAGGGTGGCACCGGGGAGCTGTTTTTT
NA | TRBJ2-1 | NA | TRBV6-1 | CASRSGLAQSYNEQFF | TGTGCCAGCAGGTCAGGGCTAGCGCAGTCCTACAATGAGCAGTTCTTC
once | TRBJ1-2 | TRBD1 | TRBV29-1 | CSVVLTGTLNYGYTF | TGCAGCGTTGTATTGACAGGGACTCTAAACTATGGCTACACCTTC
NA | TRBJ2-7 | NA | TRBV11-1 | CASTPGDWQTAQYF | TGTGCCAGCACCCCGGGCGACTGGCAAACAGCGCAGTACTTC
NA | TRBJ1-5 | NA | TRBV24-1 | CATSDLGPGPVSHSNQPQHF | TGTGCCACCAGTGATTTGGGGCCCGGGCCAGTTAGTCATAGCAATCAGCCCCAGCATTTT
NA | TRBJ2-5 | TRBD2 | TRBV5-6 | CASSLRSGGGTQYF | TGTGCCAGCAGCTTGCGGAGCGGGGGTGGGACCCAGTACTTC
NA | TRBJ2-3 | TRBD2 | TRBV29-1 | CSVPSGVSRGDTQYF | TGCAGCGTTCCTAGCGGGGTTAGCAGGGGAGATACGCAGTATTTT
NA | TRBJ1-2 | NA | TRBV20-1 | CSVGWGRGGYTF | TGCAGTGTTGGGTGGGGACGGGGAGGCTACACCTTC
once | TRBJ2-3 | TRBD2 | TRBV25-1 | CASSHSTSRTQYF | TGTGCCAGCAGCCACTCGACTAGCCGTACGCAGTATTTT
NA | TRBJ2-7 | NA | TRBV23-1 | CASSQAGPRGEQYF | TGCGCCAGCAGTCAGGCAGGGCCGAGAGGCGAGCAGTACTTC
NA | TRBJ2-7 | NA | TRBV3-1 | CASSRRMSDEQYF | TGTGCCAGCAGCCGCAGGATGTCCGACGAGCAGTACTTC
NA | TRBJ2-5 | TRBD2 | TRBV12-3/TRBV12-4 | CASSFSGIEETQYF | TGTGCCAGCAGTTTTAGCGGGATCGAAGAGACCCAGTACTTC
NA | TRBJ2-1 | TRBD2 | TRBV30 | CAWSVPSGSYNEQFF | TGTGCCTGGAGTGTTCCTAGCGGGAGCTACAATGAGCAGTTCTTC
once | TRBJ1-5 | NA | TRBV19 | CASSSRANNQPQHF | TGTGCCAGTAGTTCCCGGGCCAACAATCAGCCCCAGCATTTT
NA | TRBJ1-1 | NA | TRBV18 | CASSSSGTEAFF | TGTGCCAGCTCGTCTTCGGGCACTGAAGCTTTCTTT
once | TRBJ1-1 | NA | TRBV20-1 | CSARVYTEAFF | TGCAGTGCTAGGGTGTACACTGAAGCTTTCTTT
NA | TRBJ2-1 | TRBD2 | TRBV5-6 | CASSLGPGTSGSSYNEQFF | TGTGCCAGCAGCTTGGGCCCCGGGACTAGCGGGTCCTCCTACAATGAGCAGTTCTTC
once | TRBJ2-2 | TRBD2 | TRBV27 | CASSLSATSGRTGELFF | TGTGCCAGCAGTTTATCCGCGACTAGCGGGAGAACCGGGGAGCTGTTTTTT
once | TRBJ2-4 | NA | TRBV29-1 | CSVGDTLLAKNIQYF | TGCAGCGTTGGAGACACCCTTTTAGCCAAAAACATTCAGTACTTC
NA | TRBJ2-1 | TRBD1 | TRBV5-1 | CASSIDRVDIEQFF | TGCGCCAGCAGCATCGACAGGGTGGATATCGAGCAGTTCTTC
NA | TRBJ2-7 | TRBD1 | TRBV14 | CASSRRTGSPYEQYF | TGTGCCAGCAGCAGACGGACAGGTTCCCCCTACGAGCAGTACTTC
NA | TRBJ2-7 | NA | TRBV20-1 | CSATVREQYF | TGCAGTGCTACCGTTCGCGAGCAGTACTTC
NA | TRBJ2-1 | TRBD2 | TRBV9 | CASSVGGRAGFEQFF | TGTGCCAGCAGCGTAGGCGGGAGGGCCGGATTCGAGCAGTTCTTC
NA | TRBJ2-3 | TRBD2 | TRBV7-2 | CASSPVRLAGGGDTQYF | TGTGCCAGCAGCCCCGTGAGGCTAGCGGGAGGCGGGGATACGCAGTATTTT
NA | TRBJ1-5 | TRBD1 | TRBV28 | CASSASVGQGRGGNQPQHF | TGTGCCAGCAGTGCTTCTGTGGGACAGGGGCGGGGTGGCAATCAGCCCCAGCATTTT